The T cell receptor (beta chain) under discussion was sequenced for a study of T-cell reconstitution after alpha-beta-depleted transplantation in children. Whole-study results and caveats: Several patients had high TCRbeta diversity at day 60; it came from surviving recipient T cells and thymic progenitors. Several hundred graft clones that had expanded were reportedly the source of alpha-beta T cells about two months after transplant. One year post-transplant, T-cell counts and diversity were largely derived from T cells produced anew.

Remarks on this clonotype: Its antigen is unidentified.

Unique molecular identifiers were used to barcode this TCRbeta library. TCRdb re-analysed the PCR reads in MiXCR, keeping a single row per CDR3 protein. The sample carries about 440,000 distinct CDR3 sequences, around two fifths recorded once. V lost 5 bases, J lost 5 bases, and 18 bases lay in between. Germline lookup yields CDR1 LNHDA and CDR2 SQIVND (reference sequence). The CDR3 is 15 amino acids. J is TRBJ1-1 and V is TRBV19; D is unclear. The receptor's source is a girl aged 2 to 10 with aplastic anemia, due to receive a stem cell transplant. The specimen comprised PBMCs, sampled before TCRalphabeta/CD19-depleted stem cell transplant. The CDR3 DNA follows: TGTGCCAGTAGTTCCTTACAGTCTTTGCGGACTGAAGCTTTCTTT. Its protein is CASSSLQSLRTEAFF.